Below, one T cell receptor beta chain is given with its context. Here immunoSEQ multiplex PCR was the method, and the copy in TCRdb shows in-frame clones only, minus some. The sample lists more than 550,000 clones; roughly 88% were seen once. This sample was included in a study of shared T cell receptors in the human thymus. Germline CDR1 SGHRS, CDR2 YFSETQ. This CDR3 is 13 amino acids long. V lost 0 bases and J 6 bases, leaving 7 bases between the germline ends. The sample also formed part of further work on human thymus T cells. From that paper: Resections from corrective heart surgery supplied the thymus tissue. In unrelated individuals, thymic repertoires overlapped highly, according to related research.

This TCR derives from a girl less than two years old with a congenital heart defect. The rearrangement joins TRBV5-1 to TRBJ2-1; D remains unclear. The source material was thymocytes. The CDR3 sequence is CASSLDPSNEQFF. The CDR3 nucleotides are TGCGCCAGCAGCTTGGATCCGTCCAATGAGCAGTTCTTC.